Listed below are T cell receptor beta chains from one sample, sequenced in a study of blood T cell repertoires in COVID-19. The data were produced by immunoSEQ multiplex PCR, yet TCRdb's version contains in-frame clones alone and is incomplete. The data hold around 220,000 clones, with 65% to 85% observed a single time. What was sequenced was peripheral blood. These TCRs come from a woman in her 40s with active or convalescent COVID-19. CDR3s include the opening cysteine and the closing phenylalanine or tryptophan. Each record gives: D gene, clone size, J gene, V gene, CDR3 DNA, CDR3 protein. The D gene is left open where the match is weak. Where a row states a size, it is once, few, many or the class of an expanded clone; other rows omit it.

d_gene: TRBD1; abundance: NA; j_gene: TRBJ1-1; v_gene: TRBV5-1; CDR3nt: TGCGCCAGCAGCTCCTATTATGACCGGACAGGTAACATGAACACTGAAGCTTTCTTT; CDR3aa: CASSSYYDRTGNMNTEAFF
d_gene: NA; abundance: NA; j_gene: TRBJ2-2; v_gene: TRBV7-3; CDR3nt: TGTGCCAGCAGCCAGCTAGGGGCCAACACCGGGGAGCTGTTTTTT; CDR3aa: CASSQLGANTGELFF
d_gene: TRBD1; abundance: NA; j_gene: TRBJ2-5; v_gene: TRBV7-2; CDR3nt: TGTGCCAGCAGCTCAGGGGGTGGGTACCAAGAGACCCAGTACTTC; CDR3aa: CASSSGGGYQETQYF
d_gene: NA; abundance: NA; j_gene: TRBJ1-1; v_gene: TRBV6-6; CDR3nt: TGTGCCAGCGGATACGGGACACTTAACACTGAAGCTTTCTTT; CDR3aa: CASGYGTLNTEAFF
d_gene: NA; abundance: NA; j_gene: TRBJ2-5; v_gene: TRBV7-6; CDR3nt: TGTGCCAGCAGCTTAGTACGGCAGGGCCAAGAGACCCAGTACTTC; CDR3aa: CASSLVRQGQETQYF
d_gene: TRBD1; abundance: many; j_gene: TRBJ2-2; v_gene: TRBV6-5; CDR3nt: TGTGCCACTAACAGGCGGACAGGGGGCTCCGGGGAGCTGTTTTTT; CDR3aa: CATNRRTGGSGELFF
d_gene: TRBD1; abundance: NA; j_gene: TRBJ1-1; v_gene: TRBV5-1; CDR3nt: TGCGCCAGCAGCCGGTCCGGGACAGGCCTTGAAGCTTTCTTT; CDR3aa: CASSRSGTGLEAFF
d_gene: TRBD1; abundance: NA; j_gene: TRBJ1-2; v_gene: TRBV3-1/TRBV3-2; CDR3nt: TGTGCCAGCAGCCAACCCGGGACAGGGGCATGGGGCTATGGCTACACCTTC; CDR3aa: CASSQPGTGAWGYGYTF
d_gene: NA; abundance: NA; j_gene: TRBJ1-5; v_gene: TRBV7-9; CDR3nt: TGTGCCAGCAGCCCGGGAGTCTATAGCAATCAGCCCCAGCATTTT; CDR3aa: CASSPGVYSNQPQHF
d_gene: TRBD1; abundance: NA; j_gene: TRBJ2-3; v_gene: TRBV2; CDR3nt: TGTGCCAGCAGCACAGGGGGCGGCGGTACAGATACGCAGTATTTT; CDR3aa: CASSTGGGGTDTQYF